Shown below are 3 T cell receptor beta chains from a single sample sequenced in a study of cytomegalovirus exposure and HLA in healthy donors. The PCR made use of 60 Vbeta and 13 Jbeta primers. The assay was immunoSEQ multiplex PCR, and TCRdb's table has in-frame clones only and misses some. The sample has some 130,000 clones; 76% are singletons. Sample: PBMCs. These receptors were taken from a man in his forties in good health and CMV-seronegative.

The V call is TRBV18, the J call TRBJ1-2; D is ambiguous. Trimming pared 3 bases from V and 6 bases from J, leaving 17 bases between. CDR3 size: 15 residues. The germline CDR1 and CDR2 sequences are KGHSH and LQKENI. The CDR3 DNA follows: TGTGCCAGCTCACCGAACCGGGAAGGCGGGGATGGCTACACCTTC. This sequence encodes CASSPNREGGDGYTF.

V is TRBV19 and J is TRBJ2-7, with 12 bases fitting TRBD1. The germline CDR1 and CDR2 sequences are LNHDA and SQIVND (reference sequence). This CDR3 spans 13 amino acids. Germline trimming cut 10 bases from V and 5 bases from J; bases unmatched to any gene: 6. CDR3 sequence reads: CATKGQGADEQYF. The CDR3 bases are TGTGCCACTAAGGGACAGGGGGCCGACGAGCAGTACTTC.

The V gene is TRBV7-9, the J gene TRBJ2-3; D is undetermined. The CDR3 extends over 17 amino acids. V was trimmed by 2 bases and J by 0 bases, leaving 15 bases between them. Per the germline V gene, CDR1 is SEHNR and CDR2 is FQNEAQ (reference sequence). Here the CDR3 reads CASSLIQVHPSTDTQYF. The DNA for the CDR3 is TGTGCCAGCAGCTTAATTCAGGTCCATCCTAGCACAGATACGCAGTATTTT.